Shown below are 21 T cell receptor beta chains from a single sample sequenced in a study of T cells in Graves' hyperthyroidism and ophthalmopathy. Researchers took RNA transcripts and amplified the TCR beta CDR3 regions from them. In the first-round RT-PCR of the TCR CDR3, the HTBI primer set was used. TCRdb reanalysed the multiplex PCR reads using MiXCR and keeps one entry per CDR3 protein. The profile shows fewer than 300,000 distinct CDR3 sequences, nearly 15% of them singletons. Sequencing input: blood. Receptor source: a woman aged 50 to 60 with Graves' hyperthyroidism that later progressed to Graves' ophthalmopathy.

This clonotype was counted many times. The chain employs TRBV2 and TRBJ2-1; 7 bases fit TRBD1. J lost 1 base, V lost 6 bases, and 6 bases had no gene match. The CDR3 is made up of 15 amino acids. Germline V gene data show CDR1 as SNHLY and CDR2 as FYNNEI. The DNA for the CDR3 is TGTGCCAGCAGGGCGGACAGGTCATCCTACAATGAGCAGTTCTTC. Translated, it gives CASRADRSSYNEQFF.

There are a few counts of this clonotype. The chain recombines TRBV9 with TRBJ2-1; D unclear. The V and J ends lost 2 bases and 8 bases respectively, with 14 bases between them. Germline assignment: CDR1 SGDLS and CDR2 YYNGEE. This CDR3 has 14 amino acids. CDR3 loop: CASSVGRVSDEQFF. Written as DNA, the CDR3 is TGTGCCAGCAGCGTCGGTCGGGTGTCGGATGAGCAGTTCTTC.

This clonotype was picked up many times. The chain joins TRBV30 to TRBJ1-3, with D uncertain. Trimming removed 2 bases from V and 9 bases from J, with 14 bases in between. Germline V lookup: CDR1 GTSNPN, CDR2 SVGIG (reference sequence). This CDR3 has 13 residues. The CDR3 DNA reads TGTGCCTGGAGTTCCTCCCGTTGGACCACCATATATTTT. Its protein is CAWSSSRWTTIYF.

A few counts support this clonotype. The rearrangement links TRBV28 to TRBJ1-1; D may be TRBD1 (5 bases). CDR3 length: 11 residues. V was trimmed by 5 bases and J by 13 bases, leaving 14 bases between them. Germline CDR1 and CDR2: MDHEN and SYDVKM. The CDR3 protein is CASSTTRVCFF. The CDR3 coding sequence is TGTGCCAGCAGTACAACCAGGGTATGTTTCTTT.

This clonotype occurred many times. The rearrangement uses TRBV27 and TRBJ2-3, with 7 bases lining up with TRBD1. Germline values: CDR1 MNHEY, CDR2 SMNVEV (reference sequence). This CDR3 region has 15 residues. The V and J ends lost 0 bases and 2 bases, in that order; junction bases with no gene match: 2. CDR3 region: CASSLSRGPTDTQYF. The CDR3 nucleotides read TGTGCCAGCAGTTTATCAAGGGGGCCCACAGATACGCAGTATTTT.

The chain has TRBV24-1 and TRBJ1-2; D is uncertain. Looked up from germline, CDR1 is KGHDR and CDR2 is SFDVKD. The CDR3 extends over 13 amino acids. V lost 5 bases to trimming and J lost 3 bases, with 9 bases between them. CDR3 DNA sequence: TGTGCCACCAGTGTCCGGGCCGACTATGGCTACACCTTC. Amino acids: CATSVRADYGYTF.

This clonotype was detected ten times or more. The chain couples TRBV18 to TRBJ2-7, with 9 bases identical to TRBD1. Germline lookup yields CDR1 KGHSH and CDR2 LQKENI. V was clipped by 6 bases and J by 5 bases; unmatched bases: 8. The CDR3 spans 14 residues. The CDR3 is CASSFGTGSNEQYF. CDR3 nucleotide sequence: TGTGCCAGCTCCTTCGGGACAGGGTCAAACGAGCAGTACTTC. The full variable domain, rest sourced from reference TRBV18 and TRBJ2-7, is NAGVMQNPRHLVRRRGQEARLRCSPMKGHSHVYWYRQLPEEGLKFMVYLQKENIIDESGMPKERFSAEFPKEGPSILRIQQVVRGDSAAYFCASSFGTGSNEQYFGPGTRLTVT.

This clonotype was counted many times. The chain links TRBV28 to TRBJ2-5; 7 nucleotides agree with TRBD1. The CDR3 covers 14 residues. Germline CDR1 and CDR2: MDHEN and SYDVKM. V trimming: 4 bases; J trimming: 4 bases; junction bases outside the gene matches: 6. The chain's CDR3 is CASSYNRGGETQYF. For the CDR3, the DNA is TGTGCCAGCAGTTACAACAGGGGCGGAGAGACCCAGTACTTC.

This clonotype occurred many times. The CDR3 sequence: CASRVRDRYNQPQHF. CDR3 in DNA: TGTGCCAGCAGAGTCCGGGACCGATACAATCAGCCCCAGCATTTT. This chain joins TRBV6-1 and TRBJ1-5, with a weak D call TRBD1 (5 bases). With 6 bases removed from V and 3 bases from J, the gap between germline ends came to 15 bases. This CDR3 contains 15 residues. Germline V gene data show CDR1 as MNHNS and CDR2 as SASEGT.

The table lists this clonotype with a count of one. One end of the junction varies from germline; a read error may be responsible. The V call is TRBV5-1, the J call TRBJ2-7; 7 bases align to TRBD1. The CDR3 has 14 residues. CDR1 SGHRS and CDR2 YFSETQ come from the germline V gene. The CDR3 DNA follows: TGTGCCAGCAGCAATGACAGGGTATGGTACGAGCAGTACTTC. Its translation is CASSNDRVWYEQYF.

The rearrangement links TRBV7-9 to TRBJ1-3; unclear D gene. CDR3 length equals 16 residues. V lost 3 bases, J lost 0 bases, and 12 bases lay in between. The germline gives CDR1 SEHNR, CDR2 FQNEAQ (reference sequence). CDR3: CASSLDGPVSGNTIYF. Here the CDR3 DNA reads TGTGCCAGCAGCTTGGACGGGCCGGTCTCTGGAAACACCATATATTTT.

This clonotype was counted many times. CDR3 protein: CASSQRSGRAGEQYF. CDR3 coding DNA: TGTGCCAGCAGCCAACGAAGCGGGAGGGCCGGAGAGCAGTACTTC. This chain connects TRBV3-1 to TRBJ2-7, with 10 bases lining up with TRBD2. V dropped 2 bases and J dropped 7; count of bases not matched to a gene: 8. The CDR3 runs to 15 residues. The germline V gene has CDR1 LGHDT and CDR2 YNNKEL (reference sequence).

This clonotype was observed a few times. CDR3 sequence: CASSVDFSGQPQHF. In DNA form, the CDR3 reads TGTGCCAGCAGCGTAGACTTTAGCGGTCAGCCCCAGCATTTT. The chain employs TRBV5-5 and TRBJ1-5; D unclear. The CDR3 is made up of 14 amino acids. The germline V gene has CDR1 SGHKS and CDR2 YYEKEE (reference sequence). V was shortened by 4 bases and J by 6 bases, with 14 bases between the two germline ends.

This clonotype came up many times. The chain recombines TRBV3-1 with TRBJ1-1, with 7 bases fitting TRBD1. The CDR3 has 14 amino acids. After removal of 4 bases from V and 5 bases from J, the junction contained 7 bases not matched to a gene. Per the germline V gene, CDR1 is LGHDT and CDR2 is YNNKEL (reference sequence). CDR3 sequence reads: CASSRQGRGTEAFF. CDR3 sequence (DNA): TGTGCCAGCAGCCGACAGGGCCGGGGGACTGAAGCTTTCTTT.

This clonotype showed up many times. J is TRBJ2-7 and V is TRBV7-9; 9 nucleotides match TRBD1. CDR3 size: 14 residues. The trim removed 3 bases at V and 5 bases at J, leaving 5 bases unmatched. Germline loops: CDR1 SEHNR, CDR2 FQNEAQ (reference sequence). The CDR3 reads CASSFRDRVDEQYF. Here the CDR3 DNA reads TGTGCCAGCAGCTTTAGGGACAGGGTCGACGAGCAGTACTTC.

This clonotype was counted at least ten times. The chain joins TRBV7-8 to TRBJ2-1, with 8 bases that match TRBD2. There are 15 residues in the CDR3. V was clipped by 6 bases and J by 0 bases; unmatched bases: 4. Germline V gene data show CDR1 as SGHVS and CDR2 as FQNEAQ. Here the CDR3 DNA reads TGTGCCAGCAGTTATACTAGCGGCTCCTACAATGAGCAGTTCTTC. Protein product: CASSYTSGSYNEQFF.

As to this clonotype: Its ends do not fully match the called genes, so a read error is possible. The V gene is TRBV19, the J gene TRBJ1-5; no reliable D call. This CDR3 has 16 residues. From germline, CDR1 is LNHDA and CDR2 SQIVND (reference sequence). CDR3 DNA sequence: TGTGCCAGTAGTATAGGGGTGGATTATAGCAATCAACCCCAGCATTTT. Its translation is CASSIGVDYSNQPQHF.

The chain carries TRBV5-1 and TRBJ2-3; a weak D match, TRBD1 (7 bases). V was pared by 3 bases and J by 2 bases, with 13 bases between. Per the germline V gene, CDR1 is SGHRS and CDR2 is YFSETQ. The length of the CDR3 is 15 residues. The CDR3 sequence: CASSSRGDTTDTQYF. The DNA of the CDR3 is TGCGCCAGCAGCTCCAGGGGGGACACCACAGATACGCAGTATTTT.

This clonotype was observed a few times. V gene TRBV6-5 combines with J gene TRBJ1-5, with no clear D. The CDR3 has 14 amino acids. Trimming left V 2 bases short and J 6 bases short, with 11 bases between. Germline V gene sequence: CDR1 MNHEY, CDR2 SVGAGI. This CDR3 reads CASSYEESSQPQHF. DNA of the CDR3: TGTGCCAGCAGTTACGAGGAGAGCTCTCAGCCCCAGCATTTT.

This clonotype occurred many times. The chain is built from TRBV20-1 and TRBJ2-3; possibly TRBD1 for D (6 bases). CDR3 length equals 15 residues. Between the trimmed V and J ends, which lost 8 bases and 2 bases, there was a span of 20 bases. Germline values: CDR1 DFQATT, CDR2 SNEGSKA (reference sequence). This CDR3 reads CSPGSEDRSTDTQYF. The CDR3 nucleotides are TGCAGTCCGGGGAGCGAGGACAGATCCACAGATACGCAGTATTTT.

Here the CDR3 reads CASGDLPLYGYTF. The CDR3 bases are TGTGCCAGTGGGGATCTACCTTTATACGGCTACACCTTC. The V and J genes are TRBV27 and TRBJ1-2; D is unresolved. The CDR3 contains 13 residues. CDR1 is MNHEY, CDR2 SMNVEV, per germline (reference sequence). The V end lost 9 bases, the J end lost 8 bases, and 19 bases lay between the germline ends.